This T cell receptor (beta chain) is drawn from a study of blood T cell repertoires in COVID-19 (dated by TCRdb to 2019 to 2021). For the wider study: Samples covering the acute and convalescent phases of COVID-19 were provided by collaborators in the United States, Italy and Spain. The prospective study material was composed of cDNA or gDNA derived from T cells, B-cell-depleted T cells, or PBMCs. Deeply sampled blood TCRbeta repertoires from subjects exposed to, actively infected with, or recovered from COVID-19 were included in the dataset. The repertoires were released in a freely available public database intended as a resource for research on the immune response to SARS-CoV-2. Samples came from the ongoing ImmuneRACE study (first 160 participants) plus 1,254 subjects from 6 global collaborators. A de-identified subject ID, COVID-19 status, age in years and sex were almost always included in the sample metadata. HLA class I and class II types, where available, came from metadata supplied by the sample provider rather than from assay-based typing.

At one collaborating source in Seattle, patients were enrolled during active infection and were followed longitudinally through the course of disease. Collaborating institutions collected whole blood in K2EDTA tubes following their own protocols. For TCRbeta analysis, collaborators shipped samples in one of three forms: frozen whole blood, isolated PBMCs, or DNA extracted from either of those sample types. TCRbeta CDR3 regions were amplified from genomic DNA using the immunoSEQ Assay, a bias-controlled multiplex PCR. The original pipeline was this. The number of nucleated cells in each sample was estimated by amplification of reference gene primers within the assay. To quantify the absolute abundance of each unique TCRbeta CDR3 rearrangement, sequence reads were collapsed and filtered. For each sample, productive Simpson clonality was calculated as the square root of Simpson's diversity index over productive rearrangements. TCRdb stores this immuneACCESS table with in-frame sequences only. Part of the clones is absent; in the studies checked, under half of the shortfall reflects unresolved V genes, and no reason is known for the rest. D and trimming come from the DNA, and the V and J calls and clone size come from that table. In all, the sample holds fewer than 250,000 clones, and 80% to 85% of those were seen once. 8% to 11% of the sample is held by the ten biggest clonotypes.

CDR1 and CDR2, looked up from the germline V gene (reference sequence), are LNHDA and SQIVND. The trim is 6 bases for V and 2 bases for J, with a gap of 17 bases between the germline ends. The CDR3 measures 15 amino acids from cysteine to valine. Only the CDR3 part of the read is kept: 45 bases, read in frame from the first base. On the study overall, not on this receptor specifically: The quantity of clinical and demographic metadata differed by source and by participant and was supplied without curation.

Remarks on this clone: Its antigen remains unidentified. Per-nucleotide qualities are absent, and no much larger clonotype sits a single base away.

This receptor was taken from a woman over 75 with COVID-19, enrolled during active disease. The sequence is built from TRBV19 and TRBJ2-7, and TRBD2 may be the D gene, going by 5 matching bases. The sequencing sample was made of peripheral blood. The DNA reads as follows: TGTGCCAGTAGCCCCTCGAGAGCGGACGCCTACGAGCAGTACGTC. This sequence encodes CASSPSRADAYEQYV.